This T cell receptor (beta chain) was obtained from a study of shared clonotypes between healthy human individuals. Findings and limits, study-wide: Larger estimated richness was generally seen in naive subsets than in memory subsets. Some naive CD4 clonotypes, around 5%, turned up in common across a handful of donors. Having only a few donors restricted how much genetic and exposure-history diversity was captured.

In the case of this clone: What it binds is unknown.

Method: immunoSEQ multiplex PCR; TCRdb's copy keeps in-frame clones and lacks some. This table has some 1.5 million clones, 95% to 99% appearing once. Trimming removed 3 bases from V and 4 bases from J, with 10 bases in between. CDR1 is LNHDA, CDR2 SQIVND, per germline (reference sequence). CDR3 size: 15 residues. The sequence came from a man aged 30-40 years in good health. The sequenced material came from naive CD4+ T cells sorted from blood. The subset here: CD45RA+ positively selected. The chain joins TRBV19 to TRBJ2-6; D remains unclear. CDR3 sequence reads: CASSIWVTGANVLTF. CDR3 DNA: TGTGCCAGTAGTATCTGGGTTACCGGGGCCAACGTCCTGACTTTC.